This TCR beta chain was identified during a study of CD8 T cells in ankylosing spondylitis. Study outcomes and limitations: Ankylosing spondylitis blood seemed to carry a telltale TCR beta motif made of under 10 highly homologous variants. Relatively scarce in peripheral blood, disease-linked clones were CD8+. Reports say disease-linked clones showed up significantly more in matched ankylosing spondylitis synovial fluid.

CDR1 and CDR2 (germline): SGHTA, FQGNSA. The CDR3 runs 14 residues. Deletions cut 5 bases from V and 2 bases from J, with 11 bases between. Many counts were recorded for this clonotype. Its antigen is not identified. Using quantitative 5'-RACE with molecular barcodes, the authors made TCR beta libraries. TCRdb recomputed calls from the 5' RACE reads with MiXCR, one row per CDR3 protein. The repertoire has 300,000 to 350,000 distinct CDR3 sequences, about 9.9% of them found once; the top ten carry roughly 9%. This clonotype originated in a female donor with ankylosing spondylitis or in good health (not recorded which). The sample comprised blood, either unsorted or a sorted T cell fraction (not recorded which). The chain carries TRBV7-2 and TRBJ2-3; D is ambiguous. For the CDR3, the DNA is TGTGCCAGCAGCCCTAGTGCCAACACAGATACGCAGTATTTT. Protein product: CASSPSANTDTQYF.